A single sample gave rise to the 10 T cell receptor beta chains below, sequenced in a study of T cell changes during pregnancy in multiple sclerosis. Sequencing was performed with immunoSEQ multiplex PCR; in TCRdb, only in-frame clones are kept and a portion is missing. In the table there are 60,000 to 75,000 clones, approximately 93% of which are singletons. Material: CD8+ T cells from peripheral blood mononuclear cells, obtained in the second trimester of pregnancy. The source of these receptors is a female donor with multiple sclerosis, enrolled in a pregnancy study.

This rearrangement joins TRBV4-2 to TRBJ2-3; the match to TRBD1 covers 9 bases. This CDR3 is 16 amino acids long. Trimming at V came to 0 bases and at J to 4 bases, leaving 5 bases not matched to a gene. CDR1 is LGHNA and CDR2 is YNFKEQ in the germline V gene. CDR3 nucleotide sequence: TGTGCCAGCAGCCAAGATCGTGGGACAGGGCCAGATACGCAGTATTTT. This codes for CASSQDRGTGPDTQYF.

The CDR3 nucleotides read TGTGCCAGCTCACCTCGGGACAGGTTTCCTTACGAGCAGTACTTC. This encodes CASSPRDRFPYEQYF. This chain uses TRBV18 with TRBJ2-7, with TRBD1 identical over 8 bases. Unmatched junction bases numbered 8, after V lost 3 bases and J lost 4 bases. The CDR3 is 15 amino acids. Germline-derived CDR1 and CDR2 are KGHSH and LQKENI.

The gene calls are TRBV27 and TRBJ2-1, with 7 bases aligning to TRBD2. The CDR3 extends over 14 amino acids. Per germline, CDR1 MNHEY and CDR2 SMNVEV (reference sequence). V dropped 8 bases and J dropped 8; count of bases not matched to a gene: 12. This CDR3 reads CASAPGPGGYEQFF. In nucleotides, the CDR3 is TGTGCCAGCGCCCCTGGGCCCGGGGGGTATGAGCAGTTCTTC.

The table lists this clone with a few counts. J is TRBJ1-1 and V is TRBV7-2; D is unresolved. The CDR3 totals 12 residues. V was trimmed by 0 bases and J by 5 bases, leaving 4 bases between them. Per germline, CDR1 SGHTA and CDR2 FQGNSA. The DNA for the CDR3 is TGTGCCAGCAGCTTAGCCTTAACTGAAGCTTTCTTT. Its translation is CASSLALTEAFF.

V usage is TRBV27 and J usage is TRBJ2-2; no firm D call. The CDR3 sequence is 13 residues long. V lost 4 bases, J lost 0 bases, and 3 bases lay in between. Germline values: CDR1 MNHEY, CDR2 SMNVEV (reference sequence). CDR3 in amino acids: CASSSANTGELFF. CDR3 coding DNA: TGTGCCAGCAGTTCTGCGAACACCGGGGAGCTGTTTTTT.

This chain joins TRBV5-1 and TRBJ2-3, with D possibly being TRBD2 (5 bases). Trimming stripped 2 bases from V and 5 bases from J, with 9 bases between. Germline assignment: CDR1 SGHRS and CDR2 YFSETQ. This CDR3 contains 13 residues. For the CDR3, the DNA is TGCGCCAGCAGCTTTGGAGGTCTAGATACGCAGTATTTT. Protein product: CASSFGGLDTQYF.

J is TRBJ2-1 and V is TRBV28, with a weak D call TRBD2 (6 bases). V lost 1 base to trimming and J lost 0 bases, with 19 bases between them. This CDR3 spans 19 amino acids. Germline V CDR1 and CDR2: MDHEN, SYDVKM. CDR3 coding DNA: TGTGCCAGCAGTTTATTAATGGTAGGGGCCGGGGGCTCCTACAATGAGCAGTTCTTC. It codes for CASSLLMVGAGGSYNEQFF. The full variable domain, its missing parts supplied by reference TRBV28 and TRBJ2-1, is DVKVTQSSRYLVKRTGEKVFLECVQDMDHENMFWYRQDPGLGLRLIYFSYDVKMKEKGDIPEGYSVSREKKERFSLILESASTNQTSMYLCASSLLMVGAGGSYNEQFFGPGTRLTVL.

The DNA for the CDR3 is TGTGCCAGCAGTTCGGGGGGGACCCGCCGGGAGCAGTACTTC. The encoded protein is CASSSGGTRREQYF. V usage is TRBV27 and J usage is TRBJ2-7; 8 bases are a match to TRBD2. This CDR3 contains 14 residues. CDR1 and CDR2 (germline): MNHEY, SMNVEV (reference sequence). V lost 4 bases, J lost 7 bases, and 9 bases stayed unmatched.

The chain joins TRBV18 to TRBJ2-5; D uncertain. CDR3 length: 14 amino acids. Germline assignment: CDR1 KGHSH and CDR2 LQKENI. Trimming stripped 1 base from V and 2 bases from J, with 8 bases between. For the CDR3, the DNA is TGTGCCAGCTCACCACGAGTTTGGCAAGAGACCCAGTACTTC. Residues: CASSPRVWQETQYF.

The genes are TRBV9 and TRBJ2-3, with 13 bases that match TRBD2. CDR3 length: 16 amino acids. Trimming cost V 4 bases and J 4 bases; bases outside gene matches: 6. From germline, CDR1 is SGDLS and CDR2 YYNGEE. The CDR3, as DNA: TGTGCCAGCAGCTCAAGGACTAGCGGGAGCCCAGATACGCAGTATTTT. It is translated as CASSSRTSGSPDTQYF.